One sample yielded the 7 T cell receptor beta chains listed below, sequenced in a study of cytomegalovirus exposure and HLA in healthy donors. The PCR contained 60 Vbeta and 13 Jbeta primers. TCRdb keeps only in-frame clones here, not all; method: immunoSEQ multiplex PCR. The sample yields over 100,000 clones, less than 80% seen once. The sequencing input was PBMCs. The receptor set was obtained from a woman in her 50s in good health and CMV-seropositive.

The V and J genes are TRBV29-1 and TRBJ1-4, with 7 bases identical to TRBD1. This CDR3 contains 13 residues. Per the germline V gene, CDR1 is SQVTM and CDR2 is ANQGSEA. Trimming removed 6 bases from V and 6 bases from J; junction bases left unmatched: 7. Written as DNA, the CDR3 is TGCAGCGTCCGACCGACAGGGCATGAAAAACTGTTTTTT. It translates to CSVRPTGHEKLFF.

This clone was recorded only once. This sequence joins TRBV29-1 and TRBJ2-5; possibly TRBD2 for D (5 bases). The CDR3 has 14 residues. V shed 0 bases and J shed 9 bases, with 17 bases lying between them. Germline V lookup: CDR1 SQVTM, CDR2 ANQGSEA. CDR3 nucleotide sequence: TGCAGCGTTGAAGAATCAGCCCCCCGGGGTGCCCAGTACTTC. Translating it yields CSVEESAPRGAQYF.

The J gene is TRBJ1-1, the V gene TRBV5-5; a weak D match, TRBD1 (6 bases). Germline V lookup: CDR1 SGHKS, CDR2 YYEKEE (reference sequence). V lost 3 bases and J 8 bases, leaving 14 bases between the germline ends. This CDR3 is 13 amino acids long. CDR3: CASSWGGGGEAFF. The CDR3 DNA is TGTGCCAGCAGCTGGGGGGGAGGGGGGGAAGCTTTCTTT.

The chain combines TRBV5-1 with TRBJ2-7; 8 nucleotides agree with TRBD2. Germline V gene data show CDR1 as SGHRS and CDR2 as YFSETQ. This CDR3 is 15 amino acids long. V dropped 4 bases and J dropped 1; count of bases not matched to a gene: 7. CDR3 coding DNA: TGCGCCAGCAGCGCCACTAGCGGCGGATCCTACGAGCAGTACTTC. Translation: CASSATSGGSYEQYF.

This sequence joins TRBV25-1 and TRBJ2-2, with 8 positions matching TRBD2. The CDR3 spans 17 residues. Looked up from germline, CDR1 is MGHDK and CDR2 is SYGVNS. Trimming removed 6 bases from V and 4 bases from J; junction bases left unmatched: 13. In nucleotides, the CDR3 is TGTGCCAGCAGCCGAACAGCCGGGGGGGCGGGCACCGGGGAGCTGTTTTTT. This sequence encodes CASSRTAGGAGTGELFF.

This chain joins TRBV5-4 and TRBJ1-2; the match to TRBD1 covers 8 bases. Germline V gene sequence: CDR1 SGHNT, CDR2 YYREEE (reference sequence). Unmatched junction bases numbered 8, after V lost 4 bases and J lost 6 bases. The CDR3 contains 14 residues. CDR3 coding DNA: TGTGCCAGCAGCCTGGGGCAGGGGGCGGATGGCTACACCTTC. Encoded protein: CASSLGQGADGYTF.

V gene TRBV6-5 combines with J gene TRBJ1-2, with 7 bases matching TRBD1. The CDR3 is 15 amino acids. Germline lookup yields CDR1 MNHEY and CDR2 SVGAGI. The trim removed 5 bases at V and 3 bases at J, leaving 9 bases unmatched. DNA for the CDR3: TGTGCCAGCAGTCCGATAATTCAGGGGGACTATGGCTACACCTTC. This translates into CASSPIIQGDYGYTF.